The 24 T cell receptor beta chains presented below share a single source sample, sequenced in a study of T-cell reconstitution after alpha-beta-depleted transplantation in children. During its preparation, the TCRbeta library received unique molecular identifiers. TCRdb ran MiXCR on the PCR reads and lists one entry per CDR3 protein. The sample records 350,000 to 450,000 distinct CDR3 sequences, just over 20% being singletons. This sample comprised PBMCs from the stem cell graft donor, obtained from the stem cell graft. These receptors were collected from a human donor who donated a stem cell graft to a child with acute myeloid leukemia.

This clonotype has more than one count but fewer than ten. The gene calls are TRBV12-3 or TRBV12-4 and TRBJ2-1; 8 nucleotides agree with TRBD2. CDR3 length equals 15 residues. V was pared by 6 bases and J by 1 base, with 5 bases of the junction left unmatched. The DNA of the CDR3 is TGTGCCAGCAGACTAGCGGACAATTCCTACAATGAGCAGTTCTTC. It yields the protein CASRLADNSYNEQFF.

This clonotype was detected only a few times. The chain employs TRBV4-1 and TRBJ2-1, with 8 positions matching TRBD2. Germline trimming cut 8 bases from V and 1 base from J; bases unmatched to any gene: 7. This CDR3 region has 15 residues. Germline CDR1 reads MGHRA; CDR2 reads YSYEKL. DNA of the CDR3: TGCGCCAGCGGCCGGGAGGGTTTGTCCTACAATGAGCAGTTCTTC. As protein: CASGREGLSYNEQFF.

The J gene is TRBJ2-7, the V gene TRBV25-1, with 7 bases identical to TRBD1. The CDR3 is made up of 15 amino acids. Germline V gene data show CDR1 as MGHDK and CDR2 as SYGVNS. V dropped 2 bases and J dropped 3; count of bases not matched to a gene: 7. As DNA, the CDR3 is TGTGCCAGCAGTGAACCTTCGGGACAGATCTACGAGCAGTACTTC. This codes for CASSEPSGQIYEQYF.

V gene TRBV7-9 combines with J gene TRBJ2-2, with 9 bases lining up with TRBD2. V lost 4 bases and J lost 3; bases outside the gene matches: 3. The CDR3 consists of 15 residues. Germline V gives CDR1 SEHNR, CDR2 FQNEAQ (reference sequence). CDR3 sequence: CASSWIAGDTGELFF. In nucleotides, the CDR3 is TGTGCCAGCAGCTGGATAGCGGGAGACACCGGGGAGCTGTTTTTT.

In this sample, this clonotype turned up a few times. The chain couples TRBV7-2 to TRBJ2-1; D is perhaps TRBD2 (6 bases). Germline CDR1 is SGHTA and CDR2 is FQGNSA. This CDR3 comprises 13 residues. Trimming removed 6 bases at V and 5 bases at J, with 11 bases between. CDR3 region: CASSMTRNNEQFF. In DNA, the CDR3 is TGTGCCAGCAGTATGACTAGGAACAATGAGCAGTTCTTC.

This clonotype was recorded many times. The chain's CDR3 is CSAGTSGSLGASTDTQYF. The DNA for the CDR3 is TGCAGCGCCGGGACTAGCGGGAGTCTGGGTGCGAGCACAGATACGCAGTATTTT. V is TRBV29-1 and J is TRBJ2-3, with 14 bases identical to TRBD2. Germline lookup yields CDR1 SQVTM and CDR2 ANQGSEA. The length of the CDR3 is 18 residues. J gave up 0 bases and V 7 bases, and 12 bases lay outside the gene matches.

This clonotype has just one count. CDR3 DNA: TGCGCCAGCAGCCCTCGACAGGGATCCCTCGCCTACAATGAGCAGTTCTTC. Protein sequence: CASSPRQGSLAYNEQFF. The chain couples TRBV5-1 to TRBJ2-1; 7 nucleotides match TRBD1. There are 17 residues in the CDR3. Germline trimming cut 4 bases from V and 2 bases from J; bases unmatched to any gene: 12. CDR1 SGHRS and CDR2 YFSETQ come from the germline V gene.

This clonotype appeared a few times. The rearrangement joins TRBV4-1 to TRBJ2-5, with D perhaps TRBD1 (5 bases). The CDR3 runs 15 residues. Germline V gene data show CDR1 as MGHRA and CDR2 as YSYEKL. Deletions cut 1 base from V and 5 bases from J, with 14 bases between. In DNA form, the CDR3 reads TGCGCCAGCAGCCAAGTTCAGGGTCGGTGGGAGACCCAGTACTTC. Encoded protein: CASSQVQGRWETQYF.

In its sample, this clonotype was seen once. The chain links TRBV4-1 to TRBJ2-2; D unresolved. Germline CDR1 reads MGHRA; CDR2 reads YSYEKL. Trimming pared 6 bases from V and 3 bases from J, leaving 11 bases between. The CDR3 runs to 14 residues. The CDR3 coding sequence is TGCGCCAGCAGTCAGAGTATATACACCGGGGAGCTGTTTTTT. As protein: CASSQSIYTGELFF.

This clonotype was counted ten times or more. V is TRBV20-1 and J is TRBJ2-5, with D unclear. Trimming removed 3 bases from V and 1 base from J, with 9 bases in between. The CDR3 contains 13 residues. Germline CDR1 DFQATT, CDR2 SNEGSKA (reference sequence). DNA for the CDR3: TGCAGTGCTAGTCCCTCTCTCCAAGAGACCCAGTACTTC. Encoded protein: CSASPSLQETQYF.

This clonotype has ten or more counts. The genes are TRBV12-3 or TRBV12-4 and TRBJ2-1, with 13 nucleotides matching TRBD2. The trim removed 6 bases at V and 8 bases at J, leaving 7 bases unmatched. The CDR3 contains 15 residues. Written as DNA, the CDR3 is TGTGCCAGCAGAGACGGGACTAGCGGGAACGATGAGCAGTTCTTC. Its translation: CASRDGTSGNDEQFF.

J is TRBJ2-7 and V is TRBV5-2; the D call of TRBD2 is as the table states it, not checked on the DNA. TRBV5-2 is termed a pseudogene. This CDR3 contains 13 residues. The CDR3 sequence is CARALGLVNEQYF. The CDR3 DNA reads TGTGCCAGGGCCCTGGGGCTAGTCAACGAGCAGTACTTC.

This clonotype was observed a handful of times. This chain links TRBV20-1 with TRBJ2-7; D gene uncertain. The CDR3 sequence is 14 residues long. Germline V gene lookup returns CDR1 DFQATT and CDR2 SNEGSKA (reference sequence). V shed 5 bases and J shed 5 bases, with 19 bases lying between them. Here the CDR3 reads CSAHLKEQSHEQYF. Written as DNA, the CDR3 is TGCAGTGCTCACCTTAAAGAACAAAGCCACGAGCAGTACTTC.

The gene calls are TRBV12-3 or TRBV12-4 and TRBJ2-4, with TRBD1 matching over 8 bases. With V trimmed by 5 bases and J by 7 bases, 7 bases remained unmatched. The length of the CDR3 is 14 residues. CDR3: CASSTWTGWNIQYF. The CDR3 coding sequence is TGTGCCAGCAGTACCTGGACAGGGTGGAACATTCAGTACTTC.

The chain links TRBV29-1 to TRBJ1-5; TRBD1 might be the D (5 bases). This CDR3 spans 12 amino acids. Germline CDR1 reads SQVTM; CDR2 reads ANQGSEA. The germline V and J ends were trimmed by 7 bases and 4 bases, with 11 bases remaining between them. The CDR3 loop reads CSAGGANQPQHF. CDR3 bases: TGCAGCGCTGGGGGTGCAAATCAGCCCCAGCATTTT. Supplemented by reference TRBV29-1 and TRBJ1-5, the full variable domain reads SAVISQKPSRDICQRGTSLTIQCQVDSQVTMMFWYRQQPGQSLTLIATANQGSEATYESGFVIDKFPISRPNLTFSTLTVSNMSPEDSSIYLCSAGGANQPQHFGDGTRLSIL.

The gene calls are TRBV20-1 and TRBJ2-3; D gene ambiguous. The V end lost 0 bases, the J end lost 2 bases, and 12 bases lay between the germline ends. Germline lookup yields CDR1 DFQATT and CDR2 SNEGSKA (reference sequence). The CDR3 extends over 15 amino acids. The chain's CDR3 is CSAREGIGVTDTQYF. DNA of the CDR3: TGCAGTGCTAGAGAGGGAATAGGCGTCACAGATACGCAGTATTTT.

This clonotype was seen repeatedly, ten times or more. The rearrangement joins TRBV12-3 or TRBV12-4 to TRBJ2-3; D is undetermined. V was pared by 4 bases and J by 4 bases, with 6 bases between. This CDR3 contains 12 residues. The CDR3, as DNA: TGTGCCAGCAGTTATGGAGCAGATACGCAGTATTTT. Its protein product is CASSYGADTQYF.

This clonotype was counted ten times or more. The V call is TRBV6-1, the J call TRBJ2-7, with 8 nucleotides matching TRBD1. J was trimmed by 0 bases and V by 5 bases; bases with no gene match: 6. The CDR3 has 15 residues. The germline gives CDR1 MNHNS, CDR2 SASEGT. This CDR3 reads CASSPGTGFSYEQYF. CDR3 coding DNA: TGTGCCAGCAGTCCCGGGACAGGCTTCTCCTACGAGCAGTACTTC.

The V gene is TRBV29-1, the J gene TRBJ1-2, with TRBD1 matching 8 bases. The germline CDR1 and CDR2 sequences are SQVTM and ANQGSEA. The CDR3 has 13 amino acids. Trimming at V came to 7 bases and at J to 2 bases, leaving 6 bases not matched to a gene. CDR3 sequence: CSGSGGGNYGYTF. CDR3 DNA: TGCAGCGGATCAGGGGGCGGAAACTATGGCTACACCTTC.

This clonotype has a handful of counts. The V gene is TRBV12-3 or TRBV12-4, the J gene TRBJ2-2; D remains unclear. This CDR3 spans 13 amino acids. Trimming removed 4 bases at V and 5 bases at J, with 8 bases between. CDR3 loop: CASSYSLTGELFF. For the CDR3, the DNA is TGTGCCAGCAGTTATAGCTTAACCGGGGAGCTGTTTTTT.

The chain employs TRBV5-1 and TRBJ2-7; D perhaps matches TRBD2 (5 bases). Germline V gene lookup returns CDR1 SGHRS and CDR2 YFSETQ. Trimming pared 2 bases from V and 6 bases from J, leaving 9 bases between. The CDR3 runs 12 residues. The CDR3 here is CASSFGETEQYF. For the CDR3, the DNA is TGCGCCAGCAGCTTCGGGGAGACCGAGCAGTACTTC.

Many counts were recorded for this clonotype. V gene TRBV13 combines with J gene TRBJ2-7; 9 bases map to TRBD2. Per the germline V gene, CDR1 is PRHDT and CDR2 is FYEKMQ (reference sequence). This CDR3 is built from 15 residues. Germline trimming cut 1 base from V and 3 bases from J; bases unmatched to any gene: 4. The CDR3 sequence is CASSLELAGHYEQYF. Here the CDR3 DNA reads TGTGCCAGCAGCTTAGAGCTAGCGGGACACTACGAGCAGTACTTC.

This clonotype appeared a few times. V is TRBV5-1 and J is TRBJ2-7; D remains ambiguous. This CDR3 contains 16 residues. Germline V gene data show CDR1 as SGHRS and CDR2 as YFSETQ. V was clipped by 0 bases and J by 7 bases, with 20 bases between them. The CDR3 DNA sequence: TGCGCCAGCAGCTTGGTCCCCAGCGCCCAAATTGGGGAGCAGTACTTC. It encodes CASSLVPSAQIGEQYF.

The sample holds a few counts of this clonotype. V usage is TRBV7-2 and J usage is TRBJ1-4; a possible D gene is TRBD1 (5 bases). CDR1 and CDR2 (germline): SGHTA, FQGNSA. The CDR3 is 16 residues long. The V end lost 1 base, the J end lost 7 bases, and 16 bases lay between the germline ends. The CDR3 loop reads CASSLVYQGKGEKLFF. CDR3 bases: TGTGCCAGCAGCTTAGTATATCAGGGAAAGGGTGAAAAACTGTTTTTT.